Presented here are 24 T cell receptor beta chains from one specimen sequenced in a study of cytomegalovirus exposure and HLA in healthy donors (TCRdb year 2017). The method behind the library was the immunoSEQ multiplex PCR assay. For the multiplex PCR, a mixture combining 60 forward primers for TCR Vbeta segments and 13 reverse primers for TCR Jbeta segments was used. The clones in this table, taken by TCRdb from immuneACCESS, are in-frame only. Not every clone is retained; where verified, under half of the shortfall comes from an unresolved V gene, and the cause of the rest is unknown. The sample records 100,000 to 150,000 clones, around three quarters of which are singletons. The top ten clonotypes cover roughly 4% of the sample. Sequencing was performed on PBMCs. The receptors here all came from a middle-aged man in good health and CMV-seronegative.

This chain uses TRBV7-6 with TRBJ2-1, with a tentative D call TRBD1 (5 bases). Between the trimmed V and J ends, which lost 2 bases and 10 bases, there was a span of 27 bases. The CDR3 contains 18 residues. Germline CDR1 reads SGHVS; CDR2 reads FNYEAQ. The chain's CDR3 is CASSLQLLGRERFSEQFF. CDR3 sequence (DNA): TGTGCCAGCAGCTTACAACTTCTTGGCAGGGAAAGGTTCTCGGAGCAGTTCTTC.

The genes are TRBV30 and TRBJ1-1, with a weak D call TRBD1 (6 bases). The V gene's germline CDR1 is GTSNPN and CDR2 SVGIG (reference sequence). CDR3 length: 12 residues. The ends were cut back, 5 bases at V and 3 bases at J, with 10 bases in the middle. Here the CDR3 reads CAWGGGHTEAFF. CDR3 in DNA: TGTGCCTGGGGCGGGGGCCACACTGAAGCTTTCTTT.

The chain combines TRBV18 with TRBJ1-3, with 8 bases that match TRBD1. Trimming took 3 bases from V and 3 from J; bases not matched to a gene: 4. The CDR3 covers 15 residues. Germline V gene sequence: CDR1 KGHSH, CDR2 LQKENI. The CDR3 nucleotides are TGTGCCAGCTCACCGGGACAGGTTGATGGAAACACCATATATTTT. Translation: CASSPGQVDGNTIYF.

This clone was counted between two and nine times. V is TRBV4-1 and J is TRBJ2-1; a possible D gene is TRBD2 (6 bases). The CDR3 spans 16 residues. CDR1 and CDR2 from the germline V gene are MGHRA and YSYEKL. Trimming left V 3 bases short and J 5 bases short, with 17 bases between. CDR3 sequence (DNA): TGCGCCAGCAGCCACTCCCCGGGAGCGGCTAACAATGAGCAGTTCTTC. It yields the protein CASSHSPGAANNEQFF.

The CDR3 reads CASSVVGANTGELFF. CDR3 DNA sequence: TGTGCCAGCAGCGTAGTAGGGGCGAACACCGGGGAGCTGTTTTTT. This chain joins TRBV9 and TRBJ2-2, with D perhaps TRBD1 (5 bases). The CDR3 runs to 15 residues. The germline V gene has CDR1 SGDLS and CDR2 YYNGEE. V lost 0 bases, J lost 0 bases, and 6 bases lay in between.

The chain combines TRBV2 with TRBJ1-2; D call uncertain. Trimming took off 0 bases at V and 4 bases at J, with 12 bases between the two ends. Germline CDR1 reads SNHLY; CDR2 reads FYNNEI. The CDR3 spans 15 residues. The DNA of the CDR3 is TGTGCCAGCAGTGAAGCGCTTTCCAGTGGCTATGGCTACACCTTC. Its protein is CASSEALSSGYGYTF.

The rearrangement uses TRBV28 and TRBJ2-2; maybe TRBD1 (5 bases). Germline V CDR1 and CDR2: MDHEN, SYDVKM. This CDR3 has 15 residues. The V gene lost 6 bases and the J gene lost 1 base, with 12 bases spanning the gap. CDR3: CASSPGQGNTGELFF. Here the CDR3 DNA reads TGTGCCAGCAGCCCTGGGCAGGGGAACACCGGGGAGCTGTTTTTT.

The chain couples TRBV25-1 to TRBJ2-7; tentative D call: TRBD1 (6 bases). Per the germline V gene, CDR1 is MGHDK and CDR2 is SYGVNS. Trimming stripped 6 bases from V and 5 bases from J, with 14 bases between. The CDR3 is 13 residues long. CDR3 sequence: CASSDRLYHEQYF. CDR3 nucleotides: TGTGCCAGCAGCGACAGGCTGTACCACGAGCAGTACTTC.

The rearrangement joins TRBV30 to TRBJ1-1, with TRBD1 matching over 9 bases. CDR3 length equals 17 residues. The trim removed 3 bases at V and 0 bases at J, leaving 11 bases unmatched. Germline V gene sequence: CDR1 GTSNPN, CDR2 SVGIG (reference sequence). The CDR3 loop reads CAWSPGTGRRMNTEAFF. The CDR3 DNA follows: TGTGCCTGGAGCCCCGGGACAGGGAGAAGGATGAACACTGAAGCTTTCTTT.

The chain uses TRBV27 and TRBJ1-2, with TRBD1 as a possible D gene (6 bases). V lost 0 bases, J lost 13 bases, and 15 bases lay in between. Germline CDR1 MNHEY, CDR2 SMNVEV (reference sequence). This CDR3 is built from 13 residues. CDR3 amino acids: CASSLSFRQALTF. CDR3 sequence (DNA): TGTGCCAGCAGTTTATCGTTCCGACAGGCTCTCACCTTC.

This rearrangement joins TRBV19 to TRBJ2-7; D possibly corresponds to TRBD2 (5 bases). V was pared by 1 base and J by 2 bases, with 9 bases between. CDR3 length: 14 residues. In germline, CDR1 is LNHDA, CDR2 SQIVND (reference sequence). Here the CDR3 DNA reads TGTGCCAGTAGTATAGGAACGGGGACCTACGAGCAGTACTTC. It yields the protein CASSIGTGTYEQYF.

The V call is TRBV20-1, the J call TRBJ2-7; no reliable D call. The germline V and J ends were trimmed by 2 bases and 0 bases, with 2 bases remaining between them. The length of the CDR3 is 11 residues. Germline V gene data show CDR1 as DFQATT and CDR2 as SNEGSKA (reference sequence). The CDR3 spells CSARLSYEQYF. The CDR3, as DNA: TGCAGTGCTAGACTCTCCTACGAGCAGTACTTC.

The V gene is TRBV7-6, the J gene TRBJ1-1; no clear D gene. The CDR3 length is 14 residues. Germline V CDR1 and CDR2: SGHVS, FNYEAQ. V lost 2 bases and J 0 bases, leaving 7 bases between the germline ends. DNA of the CDR3: TGTGCCAGCAGCTTATCAATTTTGAACACTGAAGCTTTCTTT. Translated, it gives CASSLSILNTEAFF. Full variable domain (rest looked up from reference TRBV7-6 and TRBJ1-1): GAGVSQSPRYKVTKRGQDVALRCDPISGHVSLYWYRQALGQGPEFLTYFNYEAQQDKSGLPNDRFSAERPEGSISTLTIQRTEQRDSAMYRCASSLSILNTEAFFGQGTRLTVV.

In this sample, this clone turned up a few times. The chain combines TRBV28 with TRBJ1-3; D may be TRBD1 (6 bases). This CDR3 contains 16 residues. V lost 4 bases and J lost 0, with 13 bases in between. Germline CDR1 reads MDHEN; CDR2 reads SYDVKM. CDR3 nucleotides: TGTGCCAGCAGTTCCGGGACACGCAACTCTGGAAACACCATATATTTT. Its protein is CASSSGTRNSGNTIYF. The whole variable domain, remainder taken from reference TRBV28 and TRBJ1-3, is DVKVTQSSRYLVKRTGEKVFLECVQDMDHENMFWYRQDPGLGLRLIYFSYDVKMKEKGDIPEGYSVSREKKERFSLILESASTNQTSMYLCASSSGTRNSGNTIYFGEGSWLTVV.

The V gene is TRBV7-2, the J gene TRBJ1-1; the D is unclear. V was pared by 4 bases and J by 6 bases, with 12 bases between. CDR3 size: 13 residues. Per germline, CDR1 SGHTA and CDR2 FQGNSA. The CDR3 region has the DNA TGTGCCAGCAGCTCAGTCGAGGCGGCTGAAGCTTTCTTT. Translation gives CASSSVEAAEAFF.

The chain links TRBV7-3 to TRBJ1-6; 9 positions agree with TRBD1. The junction had 9 bases not matched to a gene; V was cut back by 5 bases and J by 10 bases. This CDR3 spans 15 amino acids. Germline V lookup: CDR1 SGHTA, CDR2 FQGTGA. The CDR3 here is CASSIFGTGNSPLHF. Written as DNA, the CDR3 is TGTGCCAGCAGCATCTTCGGGACAGGGAACTCACCCCTCCACTTT.

The gene calls are TRBV6-5 and TRBJ2-7; D is perhaps TRBD2 (5 bases). Germline CDR1 MNHEY, CDR2 SVGAGI. This CDR3 spans 15 amino acids. V gave up 5 bases and J gave up 0 bases, with 14 bases separating them. The CDR3 nucleotides read TGTGCCAGCAGTAAAGGGAGAGTCAGCTCCTACGAGCAGTACTTC. This translates into CASSKGRVSSYEQYF.

This chain connects TRBV11-2 to TRBJ1-4; 8 bases map to TRBD1. Germline V CDR1 and CDR2: SGHAT, FQNNGV. Trimming removed 0 bases from V and 10 bases from J; junction bases left unmatched: 7. The CDR3 consists of 15 residues. DNA of the CDR3: TGTGCCAGCAGCTTAGATCGGGCAGGGGGCTCAAAACTGTTTTTT. This sequence encodes CASSLDRAGGSKLFF. Based on the CDR3 plus reference TRBV11-2 and TRBJ1-4, the full variable domain is EAGVAQSPRYKIIEKRQSVAFWCNPISGHATLYWYQQILGQGPKLLIQFQNNGVVDDSQLPKDRFSAERLKGVDSTLKIQPAKLEDSAVYLCASSLDRAGGSKLFFGSGTQLSVL.

The chain recombines TRBV5-1 with TRBJ1-1; TRBD1 matches at 8 bases. V dropped 0 bases and J dropped 0; count of bases not matched to a gene: 1. Germline assignment: CDR1 SGHRS and CDR2 YFSETQ. The CDR3 spans 15 residues. The CDR3 DNA is TGCGCCAGCAGCTTGGAGGGACAGGTGAACACTGAAGCTTTCTTT. This gives the protein CASSLEGQVNTEAFF. Full variable domain (remainder filled in from reference TRBV5-1 and TRBJ1-1): KAGVTQTPRYLIKTRGQQVTLSCSPISGHRSVSWYQQTPGQGLQFLFEYFSETQRNKGNFPGRFSGRQFSNSRSEMNVSTLELGDSALYLCASSLEGQVNTEAFFGQGTRLTVV.

CDR3 sequence (DNA): TGTGCCAGCACCCGTTGGGCAGCCGAAGAGACCCAGTACTTC. The encoded protein is CASTRWAAEETQYF. The chain uses TRBV9 and TRBJ2-5; the D is unclear. Deletions cut 6 bases from V and 3 bases from J, with 15 bases between. The CDR3 contains 14 residues. From germline, CDR1 is SGDLS and CDR2 YYNGEE. The entire variable domain, with the rest obtained from reference TRBV9 and TRBJ2-5, is as follows: DSGVTQTPKHLITATGQRVTLRCSPRSGDLSVYWYQQSLDQGLQFLIQYYNGEERAKGNILERFSAQQFPDLHSELNLSSLELGDSALYFCASTRWAAEETQYFGPGTRLLVL.

The chain carries TRBV2 and TRBJ2-7; the D gene is possibly TRBD2 (6 bases). V gave up 3 bases and J gave up 2 bases, with 14 bases separating them. From germline, CDR1 is SNHLY and CDR2 FYNNEI. CDR3 size: 15 residues. CDR3 coding DNA: TGTGCCAGCAGTGAGGGAGGTAGCGGCACCTACGAGCAGTACTTC. Translated, it gives CASSEGGSGTYEQYF.

This rearrangement joins TRBV18 to TRBJ1-5, with 11 bases lining up with TRBD1. The CDR3 loop spans 14 amino acids. Germline V gives CDR1 KGHSH, CDR2 LQKENI. Trimming cost V 5 bases and J 7 bases; bases outside gene matches: 4. The DNA of the CDR3 is TGTGCCAGCTCAGGGACAGGGGGGAGACAGCCCCAGCATTTT. Translated, it gives CASSGTGGRQPQHF.

V usage is TRBV9 and J usage is TRBJ1-6; D is possibly TRBD1 (5 bases). Trimming took 0 bases from V and 8 from J, leaving 9 bases between them. The CDR3 is 14 residues long. Germline V gene sequence: CDR1 SGDLS, CDR2 YYNGEE. The CDR3 protein is CASSVDRDYSPLHF. In DNA, the CDR3 is TGTGCCAGCAGCGTAGACCGGGACTATTCACCCCTCCACTTT. Combining the CDR3 with reference TRBV9 and TRBJ1-6 gives the whole variable domain DSGVTQTPKHLITATGQRVTLRCSPRSGDLSVYWYQQSLDQGLQFLIQYYNGEERAKGNILERFSAQQFPDLHSELNLSSLELGDSALYFCASSVDRDYSPLHFGNGTRLTVT.

The V and J genes are TRBV5-6 and TRBJ1-1; D perhaps matches TRBD1 (6 bases). From germline, CDR1 is SGHDT and CDR2 YYEEEE. V was trimmed by 5 bases and J by 1 base, leaving 27 bases between them. This CDR3 has 19 residues. This CDR3 reads CASRNQPLIGGSPNTEAFF. The CDR3 DNA sequence: TGTGCCAGCAGGAACCAGCCGTTGATTGGGGGCAGTCCGAACACTGAAGCTTTCTTT.